This T cell receptor beta chain was obtained from a study of blood T cell repertoires in COVID-19. The overall study: Nucleic acid was either cDNA or gDNA, and it came from T cells, B-cell-depleted T cells, or PBMCs.

The length of the CDR3 is 15 residues. Germline CDR1 SGHRS, CDR2 YFSETQ. The ends lost 2 bases at V and 4 bases at J; junction bases unmatched: 1. This clone has a single count. This sample includes further DNA sequences coding for the same CDR3. Profiling relied on immunoSEQ multiplex PCR, and the TCRdb table lists in-frame clones only, not all of them. Among 200,000 to 250,000 clones listed, over 70% were seen once. Those who participated ranged in age from 18 to 89 years and resided in about two dozen US areas. Clinical history reported by participants formed the basis on which cohorts were assigned.

Sequencing used PBMCs or T cells enriched from blood (not recorded which). The TCR comes from a woman aged 25 to 39 who had been exposed to COVID-19. The chain employs TRBV5-1 and TRBJ2-1; TRBD2 aligns across 12 bases. This CDR3 reads CASSFGLAGYNEQFF. CDR3 nucleotides: TGCGCCAGCAGCTTTGGACTAGCGGGATACAATGAGCAGTTCTTC.